A single sample is the source of the 3 T cell receptor beta chains below, sequenced in a study of Graves' ophthalmopathy and Graves' hyperthyroidism. CDR3 regions of TCR beta were amplified from RNA transcripts. First-round RT-PCR used HTBI primers; second-round multiplex PCR followed. In TCRdb, the multiplex PCR reads were re-called with MiXCR into one record per CDR3 protein. The sample holds about 480,000 distinct CDR3 sequences; roughly an eighth are singletons and the top ten take 9.8%. The sample taken for sequencing was blood. Receptors were obtained from a woman in her twenties or thirties with Graves' ophthalmopathy.

This clonotype was counted many times. The chain couples TRBV7-2 to TRBJ2-3, with D uncertain. This CDR3 spans 15 amino acids. Trimming cost V 0 bases and J 2 bases, with 9 bases left between them. In germline, CDR1 is SGHTA, CDR2 FQGNSA. CDR3 bases: TGTGCCAGCAGCTTAGCATCGGCCTACACAGATACGCAGTATTTT. This encodes CASSLASAYTDTQYF.

This clonotype was observed at least ten times. The rearrangement joins TRBV12-5 to TRBJ1-5, with D maybe TRBD1 (6 bases). The germline gives CDR1 LGHNT, CDR2 FRNRAP. V lost 7 bases and J 2 bases, leaving 18 bases between the germline ends. This CDR3 is 16 amino acids long. The CDR3 loop reads CASAPSPGVGNQPQHF. DNA of the CDR3: TGTGCTAGTGCTCCTTCCCCAGGGGTGGGCAATCAGCCCCAGCATTTT.

This clonotype was counted ten times or more. In DNA form, the CDR3 reads TGTGCCAGCAGTTACTCTGTTCAGCCCCAGCATTTT. The encoded protein is CASSYSVQPQHF. This chain joins TRBV6-2 or TRBV6-3 and TRBJ1-5; no reliable D call. This CDR3 has 12 amino acids. Germline V gene sequence: CDR1 MNHEY, CDR2 SVGEGT. V was shortened by 0 bases and J by 6 bases, with 3 bases between the two germline ends.